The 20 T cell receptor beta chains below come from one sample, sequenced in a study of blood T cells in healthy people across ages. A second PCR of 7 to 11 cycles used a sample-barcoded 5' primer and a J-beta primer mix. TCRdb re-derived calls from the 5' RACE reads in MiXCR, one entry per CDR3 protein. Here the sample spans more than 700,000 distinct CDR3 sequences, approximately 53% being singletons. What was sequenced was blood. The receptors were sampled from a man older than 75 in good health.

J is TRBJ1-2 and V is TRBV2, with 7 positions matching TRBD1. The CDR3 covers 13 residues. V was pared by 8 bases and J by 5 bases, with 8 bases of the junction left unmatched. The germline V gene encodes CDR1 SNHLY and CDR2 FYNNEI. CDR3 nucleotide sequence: TGTGCCAGCTCTGTGACAGGGCAATATGGCTACACCTTC. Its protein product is CASSVTGQYGYTF. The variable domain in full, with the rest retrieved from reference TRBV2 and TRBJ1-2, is EPEVTQTPSHQVTQMGQEVILRCVPISNHLYFYWYRQILGQKVEFLVSFYNNEISEKSEIFDDQFSVERPDGSNFTLKIRSTKLEDSAMYFCASSVTGQYGYTFGSGTRLTVV.

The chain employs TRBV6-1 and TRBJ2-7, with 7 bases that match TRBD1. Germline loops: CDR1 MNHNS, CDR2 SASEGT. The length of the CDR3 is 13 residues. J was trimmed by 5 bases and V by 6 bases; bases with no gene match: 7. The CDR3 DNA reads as TGTGCCAGCAGCCTGACAGGGAATAACGAGCAGTACTTC. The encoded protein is CASSLTGNNEQYF.

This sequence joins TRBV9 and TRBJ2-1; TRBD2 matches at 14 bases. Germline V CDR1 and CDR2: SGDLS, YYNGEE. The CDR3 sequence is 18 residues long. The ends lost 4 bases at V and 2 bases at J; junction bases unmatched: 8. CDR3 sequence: CASSPRTSGRTTYNEQFF. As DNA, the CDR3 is TGTGCCAGCAGCCCTAGGACTAGCGGGAGGACCACCTACAATGAGCAGTTCTTC. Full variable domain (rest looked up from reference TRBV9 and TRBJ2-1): DSGVTQTPKHLITATGQRVTLRCSPRSGDLSVYWYQQSLDQGLQFLIQYYNGEERAKGNILERFSAQQFPDLHSELNLSSLELGDSALYFCASSPRTSGRTTYNEQFFGPGTRLTVL.

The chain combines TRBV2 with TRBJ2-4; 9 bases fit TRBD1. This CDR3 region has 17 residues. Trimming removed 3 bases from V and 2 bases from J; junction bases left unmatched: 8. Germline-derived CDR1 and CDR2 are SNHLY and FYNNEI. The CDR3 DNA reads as TGTGCCAGCAGTGATTGGGGACAGGGCATTTCCAAAAACATTCAGTACTTC. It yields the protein CASSDWGQGISKNIQYF.

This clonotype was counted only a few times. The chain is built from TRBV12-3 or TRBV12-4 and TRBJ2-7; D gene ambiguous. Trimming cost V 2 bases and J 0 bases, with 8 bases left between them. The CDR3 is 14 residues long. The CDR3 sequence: CASSLSRDSYEQYF. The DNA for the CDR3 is TGTGCCAGCAGTTTATCCCGAGACTCCTACGAGCAGTACTTC.

The CDR3, as DNA: TGTGCCAGCAGCGGACCACTAGCGGGAGAGGTCGGGCACAGATACGCGTATTTT. Translated: CASSGPLAGEVGHRYAYF. The chain employs TRBV2 and TRBJ2-3; 11 bases are a match to TRBD2. CDR3 length equals 18 residues. V lost 6 bases, J lost 14 bases, and 25 bases stayed unmatched. CDR1 is SNHLY and CDR2 is FYNNEI in the germline V gene.

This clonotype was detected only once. CDR3 protein: CASSWTRGAEDTQYF. The CDR3 coding sequence is TGTGCCAGCAGTTGGACAAGGGGCGCAGAAGATACGCAGTATTTT. This rearrangement joins TRBV12-3 or TRBV12-4 to TRBJ2-3; D possibly corresponds to TRBD1 (5 bases). This CDR3 spans 15 amino acids. Trimming stripped 4 bases from V and 5 bases from J, with 16 bases between.

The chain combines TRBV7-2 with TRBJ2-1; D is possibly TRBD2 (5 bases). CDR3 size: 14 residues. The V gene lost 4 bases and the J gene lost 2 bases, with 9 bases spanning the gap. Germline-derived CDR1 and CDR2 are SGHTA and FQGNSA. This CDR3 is CASSSDGTYNEQFF. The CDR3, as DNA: TGTGCCAGCAGCTCCGACGGGACCTACAATGAGCAGTTCTTC. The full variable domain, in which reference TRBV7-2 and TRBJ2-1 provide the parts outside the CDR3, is GAGVSQSPSNKVTEKGKDVELRCDPISGHTALYWYRQSLGQGLEFLIYFQGNSAPDKSGLPSDRFSAERTGGSVSTLTIQRTQQEDSAVYLCASSSDGTYNEQFFGPGTRLTVL.

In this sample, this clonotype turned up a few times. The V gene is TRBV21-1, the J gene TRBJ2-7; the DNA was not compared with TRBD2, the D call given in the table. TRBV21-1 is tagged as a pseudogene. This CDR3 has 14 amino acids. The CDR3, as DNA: TGTGCCAGCCTTGGGGGGACTAATATTTACGAGCAGTACTTC. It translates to CASLGGTNIYEQYF.

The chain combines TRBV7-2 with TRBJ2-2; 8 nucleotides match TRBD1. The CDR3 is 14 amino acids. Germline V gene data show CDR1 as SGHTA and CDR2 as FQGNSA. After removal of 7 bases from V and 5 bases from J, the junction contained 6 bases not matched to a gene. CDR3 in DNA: TGTGCCAGCAATGGACAGGGATTGACCGGGGAGCTGTTTTTT. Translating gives CASNGQGLTGELFF.

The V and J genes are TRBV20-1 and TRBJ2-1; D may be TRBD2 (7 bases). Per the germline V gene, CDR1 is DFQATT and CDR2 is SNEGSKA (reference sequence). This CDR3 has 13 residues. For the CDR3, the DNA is TGCAGCAGCCGGGGGGCCTCCTACAATGAGCAGTTCTTC. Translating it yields CSSRGASYNEQFF.

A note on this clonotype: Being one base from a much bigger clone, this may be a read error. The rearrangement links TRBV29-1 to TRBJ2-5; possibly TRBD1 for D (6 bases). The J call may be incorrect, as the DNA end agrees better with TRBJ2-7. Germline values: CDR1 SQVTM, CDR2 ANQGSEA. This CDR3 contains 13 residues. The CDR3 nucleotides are TGCAGCGTTGACAACTCCGGGACAAACGAGCAGTACTTC. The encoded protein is CSVDNSGTNEQYF.

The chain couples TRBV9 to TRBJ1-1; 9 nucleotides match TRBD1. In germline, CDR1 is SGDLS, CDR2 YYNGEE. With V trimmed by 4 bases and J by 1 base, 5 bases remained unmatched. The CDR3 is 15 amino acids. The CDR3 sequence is CASSLPGQGNTEAFF. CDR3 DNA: TGTGCCAGCAGCTTGCCGGGACAGGGGAACACTGAAGCTTTCTTT.

In DNA, the CDR3 is TGTGCCAGCAGCAAACTAGCGGGAGGGACTTACGAGCAGTACTTC. It translates to CASSKLAGGTYEQYF. The V call is TRBV12-3 or TRBV12-4, the J call TRBJ2-7; 13 nucleotides line up with TRBD2. The V gene end was trimmed by 6 bases and the J gene end by 4 bases; junction bases not matched to a gene: 6. The length of the CDR3 is 15 residues.

In DNA, the CDR3 is TGTGCCAGCAGTGACAGGGGAAGTAACTATGGCTACACCTTC. Translated: CASSDRGSNYGYTF. The rearrangement links TRBV6-5 to TRBJ1-2, with 8 nucleotides matching TRBD1. Unmatched junction bases numbered 3, after V lost 5 bases and J lost 1 base. Per the germline V gene, CDR1 is MNHEY and CDR2 is SVGAGI. CDR3 length: 14 residues.

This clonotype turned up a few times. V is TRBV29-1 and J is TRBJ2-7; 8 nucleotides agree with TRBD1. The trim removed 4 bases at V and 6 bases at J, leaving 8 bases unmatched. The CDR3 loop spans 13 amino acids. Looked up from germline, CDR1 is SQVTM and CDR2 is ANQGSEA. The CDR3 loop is CSVAGQGHREQYF. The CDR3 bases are TGCAGCGTTGCCGGACAGGGACATCGCGAGCAGTACTTC.

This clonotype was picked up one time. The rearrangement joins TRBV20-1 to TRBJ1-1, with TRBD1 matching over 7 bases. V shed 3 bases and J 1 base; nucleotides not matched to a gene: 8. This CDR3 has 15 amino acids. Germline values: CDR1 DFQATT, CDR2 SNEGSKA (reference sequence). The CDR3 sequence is CSARGAGGRNTEAFF. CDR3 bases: TGCAGTGCTAGGGGGGCAGGGGGTAGGAACACTGAAGCTTTCTTT.

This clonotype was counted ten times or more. The CDR3 region has the DNA TGTGCCAGCAGCCGCAGGGGGACCGGGACTAGCTTCTACGAGCAGTACTTC. This codes for CASSRRGTGTSFYEQYF. This chain joins TRBV5-6 and TRBJ2-7, with 9 nucleotides matching TRBD2. The V and J ends lost 4 bases and 3 bases, in that order; junction bases with no gene match: 14. Germline V lookup: CDR1 SGHDT, CDR2 YYEEEE. The CDR3 is made up of 17 amino acids.

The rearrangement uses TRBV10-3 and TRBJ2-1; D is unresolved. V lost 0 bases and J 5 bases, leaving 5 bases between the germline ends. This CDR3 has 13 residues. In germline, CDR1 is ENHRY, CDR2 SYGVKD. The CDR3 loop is CAISESGDNEQFF. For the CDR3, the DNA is TGTGCCATCAGTGAGTCCGGTGACAATGAGCAGTTCTTC.

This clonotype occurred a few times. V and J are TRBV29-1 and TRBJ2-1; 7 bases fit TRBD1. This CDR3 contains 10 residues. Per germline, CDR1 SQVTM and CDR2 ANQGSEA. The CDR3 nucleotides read TGCAGTTACAGGGGCCATGAGCAGTTCTTC. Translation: CSYRGHEQFF.